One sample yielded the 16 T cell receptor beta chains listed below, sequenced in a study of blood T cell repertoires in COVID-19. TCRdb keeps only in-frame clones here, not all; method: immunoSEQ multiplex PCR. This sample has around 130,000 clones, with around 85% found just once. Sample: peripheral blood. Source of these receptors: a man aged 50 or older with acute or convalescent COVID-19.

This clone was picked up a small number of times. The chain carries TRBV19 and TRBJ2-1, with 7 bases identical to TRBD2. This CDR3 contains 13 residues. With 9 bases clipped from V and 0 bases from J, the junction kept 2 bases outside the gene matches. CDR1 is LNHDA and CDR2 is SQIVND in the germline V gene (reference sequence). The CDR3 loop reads CASRDYSYNEQFF. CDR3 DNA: TGTGCCAGCCGGGACTACTCCTACAATGAGCAGTTCTTC. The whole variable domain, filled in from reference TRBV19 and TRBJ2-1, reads DGGITQSPKYLFRKEGQNVTLSCEQNLNHDAMYWYRQDPGQGLRLIYYSQIVNDFQKGDIAEGYSVSREKKESFPLTVTSAQKNPTAFYLCASRDYSYNEQFFGPGTRLTVL.

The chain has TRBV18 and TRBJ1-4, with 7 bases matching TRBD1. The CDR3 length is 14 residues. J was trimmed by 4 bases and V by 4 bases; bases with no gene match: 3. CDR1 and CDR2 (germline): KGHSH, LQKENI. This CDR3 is CASSLGGRNEKLFF. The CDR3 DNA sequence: TGTGCCAGCTCACTAGGGGGCCGTAATGAAAAACTGTTTTTT.

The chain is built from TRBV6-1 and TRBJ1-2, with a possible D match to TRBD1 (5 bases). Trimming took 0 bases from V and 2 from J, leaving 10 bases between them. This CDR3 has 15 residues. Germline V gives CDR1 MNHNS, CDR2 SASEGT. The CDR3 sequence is CASSEAYGANYGYTF. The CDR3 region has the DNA TGTGCCAGCAGTGAAGCCTATGGGGCGAACTATGGCTACACCTTC.

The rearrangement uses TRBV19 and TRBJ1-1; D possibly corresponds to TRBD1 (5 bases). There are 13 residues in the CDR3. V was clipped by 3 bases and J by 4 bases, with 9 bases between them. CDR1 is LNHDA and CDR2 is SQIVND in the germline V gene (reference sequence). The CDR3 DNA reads TGTGCCAGTAGTATTAGGAGGGGCACTGAAGCTTTCTTT. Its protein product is CASSIRRGTEAFF.

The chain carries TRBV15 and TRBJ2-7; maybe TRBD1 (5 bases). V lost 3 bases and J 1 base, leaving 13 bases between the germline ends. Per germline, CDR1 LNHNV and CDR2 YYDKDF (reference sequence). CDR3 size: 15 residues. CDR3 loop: CATSRWGPGSYEQYF. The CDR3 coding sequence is TGTGCCACCAGCAGGTGGGGCCCTGGATCCTACGAGCAGTACTTC.

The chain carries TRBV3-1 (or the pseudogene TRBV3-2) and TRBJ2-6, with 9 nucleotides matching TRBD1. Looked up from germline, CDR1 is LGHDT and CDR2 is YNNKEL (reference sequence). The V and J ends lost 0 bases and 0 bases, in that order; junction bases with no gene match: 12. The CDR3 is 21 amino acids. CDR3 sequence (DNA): TGTGCCAGCAGCCAAGATTTGACGAACAGGGGGCGCGTCTCTGGGGCCAACGTCCTGACTTTC. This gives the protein CASSQDLTNRGRVSGANVLTF.

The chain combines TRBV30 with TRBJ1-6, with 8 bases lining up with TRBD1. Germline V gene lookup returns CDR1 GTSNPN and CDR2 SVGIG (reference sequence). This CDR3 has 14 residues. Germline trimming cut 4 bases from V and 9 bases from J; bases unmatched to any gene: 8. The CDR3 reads CAWTSAGGFSPLHF. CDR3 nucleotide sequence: TGTGCCTGGACTTCCGCAGGGGGCTTTTCACCCCTCCACTTT.

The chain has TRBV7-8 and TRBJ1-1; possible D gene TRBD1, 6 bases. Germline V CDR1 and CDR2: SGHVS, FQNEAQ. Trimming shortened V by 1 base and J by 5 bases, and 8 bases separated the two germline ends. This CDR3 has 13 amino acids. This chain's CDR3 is CASSLERGTEAFF. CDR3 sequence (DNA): TGTGCCAGCAGCTTAGAGAGGGGGACTGAAGCTTTCTTT.

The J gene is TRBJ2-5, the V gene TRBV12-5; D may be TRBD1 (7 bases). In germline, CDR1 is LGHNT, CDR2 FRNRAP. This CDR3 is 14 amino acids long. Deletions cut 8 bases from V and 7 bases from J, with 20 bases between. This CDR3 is CASTGAGGVWTQYF. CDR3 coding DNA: TGTGCTAGTACGGGAGCAGGGGGTGTTTGGACCCAGTACTTC.

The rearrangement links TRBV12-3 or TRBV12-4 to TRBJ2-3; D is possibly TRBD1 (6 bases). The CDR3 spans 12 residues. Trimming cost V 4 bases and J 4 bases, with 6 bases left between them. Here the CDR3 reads CASSSGADTQYF. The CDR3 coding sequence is TGTGCCAGCAGTTCAGGGGCAGATACGCAGTATTTT.

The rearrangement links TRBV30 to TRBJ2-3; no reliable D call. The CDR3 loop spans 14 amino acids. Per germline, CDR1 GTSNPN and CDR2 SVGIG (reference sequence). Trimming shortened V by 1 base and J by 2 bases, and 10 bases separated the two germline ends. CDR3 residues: CAWSGGRSTDTQYF. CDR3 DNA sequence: TGTGCCTGGAGTGGTGGTAGATCCACAGATACGCAGTATTTT.

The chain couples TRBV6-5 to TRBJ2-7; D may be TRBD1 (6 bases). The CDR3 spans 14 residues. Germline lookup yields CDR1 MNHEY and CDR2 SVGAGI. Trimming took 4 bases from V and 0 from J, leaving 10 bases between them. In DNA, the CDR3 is TGTGCCAGCAGTTTCGGACAGCTCTCCTACGAGCAGTACTTC. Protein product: CASSFGQLSYEQYF.

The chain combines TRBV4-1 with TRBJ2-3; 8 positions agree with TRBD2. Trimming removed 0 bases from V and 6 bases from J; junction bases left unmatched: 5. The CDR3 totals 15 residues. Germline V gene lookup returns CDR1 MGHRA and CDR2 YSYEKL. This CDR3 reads CASSQDGRLADTQYF. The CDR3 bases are TGCGCCAGCAGCCAAGATGGCCGACTAGCGGATACGCAGTATTTT.

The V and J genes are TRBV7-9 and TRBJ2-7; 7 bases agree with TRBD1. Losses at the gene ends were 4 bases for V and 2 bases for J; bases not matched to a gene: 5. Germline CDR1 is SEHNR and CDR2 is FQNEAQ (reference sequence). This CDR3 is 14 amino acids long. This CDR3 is CASSSQGNTYEQYF. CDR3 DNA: TGTGCCAGCAGCTCACAGGGGAATACCTACGAGCAGTACTTC.

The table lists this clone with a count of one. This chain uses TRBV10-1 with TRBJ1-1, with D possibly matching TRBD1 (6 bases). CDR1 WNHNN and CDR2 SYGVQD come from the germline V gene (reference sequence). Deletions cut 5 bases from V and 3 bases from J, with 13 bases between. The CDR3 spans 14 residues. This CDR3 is CASSLTGLYTEAFF. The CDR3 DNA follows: TGCGCCAGCAGTTTAACAGGGCTGTACACTGAAGCTTTCTTT.

The chain's CDR3 is CASSGGLAGYYEQYF. Here the CDR3 DNA reads TGTGCCAGCAGCGGGGGACTAGCGGGGTACTACGAGCAGTACTTC. J is TRBJ2-7 and V is TRBV9; 13 bases agree with TRBD2. CDR3 size: 15 residues. The junction had 3 bases not matched to a gene; V was cut back by 3 bases and J by 3 bases. Looked up from germline, CDR1 is SGDLS and CDR2 is YYNGEE.